The sequence of this T cell receptor (beta chain) was determined in a study of shared clonotypes between healthy human individuals. General study results and limits: Naive subsets usually exceeded memory subsets in estimated richness.

V was shortened by 1 base and J by 1 base, with 11 bases between the two germline ends. Germline V gene data show CDR1 as LNHDA and CDR2 as SQIVND (reference sequence). The CDR3 is made up of 16 amino acids. Measured with immunoSEQ multiplex PCR; TCRdb has only the in-frame clones, and not every one. Among approximately 1,500,000 clones listed, roughly 96% were seen once. Details on this clone: Its antigen is undetermined.

It was into CD45RA+ naive and CD45RA-negative memory subsets that the CD4+ cells were split. The receptor comes from a man aged 25 to 40 in good health. Material for sequencing was naive CD4+ T cells sorted from blood. As to subset: CD45RA+ positively selected. The chain joins TRBV19 to TRBJ1-5; no clear D gene. DNA for the CDR3: TGTGCCAGTAGTATAGGAGGTTGGGGAAGCAATCAGCCCCAGCATTTT. It yields the protein CASSIGGWGSNQPQHF.